This TCR beta chain comes out of a study of cytomegalovirus exposure and HLA in healthy donors. Study results and limitations: Most of the TCR beta V segments (in an earlier analysis) were productive either about 90% or about 30% of the time.

V dropped 2 bases and J dropped 4; count of bases not matched to a gene: 5. Looked up from germline, CDR1 is SGHDT and CDR2 is YYEEEE. This CDR3 has 15 amino acids. The PCR ran on 60 Vbeta and 13 Jbeta primers. TCRdb keeps only in-frame clones here, not all; method: immunoSEQ multiplex PCR. The sample holds roughly 100,000 clones, about 70% seen once. Regarding this clone: Its antigen is currently unknown.

Sequences were obtained from PBMCs. This chain uses TRBV5-6 with TRBJ2-2; 7 bases are shared with TRBD2. The sequence was obtained from a middle-aged woman in good health and CMV-seronegative. CDR3 nucleotides: TGTGCCAGCAGCTTAGAGCGGGGCGGCACCGGGGAGCTGTTTTTT. It codes for CASSLERGGTGELFF. Based on the CDR3 plus reference TRBV5-6 and TRBJ2-2, the full variable domain is DAGVTQSPTHLIKTRGQQVTLRCSPKSGHDTVSWYQQALGQGPQFIFQYYEEEERQRGNFPDRFSGHQFPNYSSELNVNALLLGDSALYLCASSLERGGTGELFFGEGSRLTVL.